These T cell receptor beta chains were read from a single sample in a study of blood T cells in healthy people across ages. Using its own MiXCR run on the 5' RACE reads, TCRdb lists one record per CDR3 protein. Altogether 1.5 million to 2 million distinct CDR3 sequences are present, around 42% being singletons, with the ten largest covering roughly 24%. Sequencing input: blood. The receptor source for this set is a human donor in good health. Both conserved end residues are trimmed from each CDR3. The D gene is left open where the match is weak.

D	V	J	CDR3
.	TRBV4-1	TRBJ2-5	ASSQIAVQETQY
.	TRBV20-1	TRBJ2-3	SAYRGFITDTQY
.	TRBV9	TRBJ2-3	ASTPRAGLDTQY
TRBD1	TRBV5-5	TRBJ2-1	ASGLGQELYNEQF
.	TRBV14	TRBJ2-7	ASSQPQVPSSYEQY
.	TRBV7-2	TRBJ1-6	ASSPGTPYSPLH
.	TRBV11-1	TRBJ2-1	ASSPEDGWDEQF
.	TRBV6-1	TRBJ2-2	ASSSRDGVTGELF
.	TRBV6-1	TRBJ2-1	ASSEASPQGEQF
TRBD1	TRBV6-5	TRBJ1-4	ASSPHRGRNEKLF
.	TRBV20-1	TRBJ1-2	SARDHYGYT
.	TRBV7-2	TRBJ2-7	ASSRFSAYEQY
.	TRBV2	TRBJ1-6	ASSLMRSYNSPLH
.	TRBV6-5	TRBJ1-2	ASSLTTGPYYGYT
.	TRBV11-2	TRBJ2-5	ASSRLRGELQETQY
TRBD1	TRBV29-1	TRBJ2-7	SVGTDLSYEQY